The clone carrying this T cell receptor beta chain came up a few times. What it recognizes is unknown. Germline V CDR1 and CDR2: SQVTM, ANQGSEA. The CDR3 is 16 residues long. Trimming removed 3 bases at V and 0 bases at J, with 12 bases between. After isolation, RNA underwent reverse transcription to generate cDNA as the sequencing template. Generated by immunoSEQ multiplex PCR, the TCRdb table keeps only in-frame clones and is missing some. This table has some 150,000 clones, about three fifths appearing once. This sample is drawn from a study of CD8+ T cells in alopecia areata. Study-wide results and limits: For lesional scalp, especially alopecia totalis/universalis, clonality was higher than in normal scalp.

The sequencing used CD4+ T cells sorted from blood, collected at week 0. The receptor was derived from a human donor with alopecia areata. The chain couples TRBV29-1 to TRBJ2-6, with D possibly being TRBD1 (6 bases). DNA for the CDR3: TGCAGCGTTGAGAACACGGACAGCTCTGGGGCCAACGTCCTGACTTTC. Amino acid sequence: CSVENTDSSGANVLTF.